Presented here are 20 T cell receptor beta chains from one specimen sequenced in a study of T cell changes during pregnancy in multiple sclerosis. Measured with immunoSEQ multiplex PCR; TCRdb has only the in-frame clones, and not every one. Counted here are around 36,000 clones, 90% occurring once; the ten biggest clones make up 0.35% to 0.45%. This material consisted of CD4+ T cells from peripheral blood mononuclear cells, taken in the third trimester of pregnancy. These TCRs come from a female donor with multiple sclerosis, enrolled in a pregnancy study.

The V and J genes are TRBV5-8 and TRBJ2-4; possible D gene TRBD2, 7 bases. Trimming removed 5 bases from V and 0 bases from J, with 18 bases in between. Germline-derived CDR1 and CDR2 are SGHTS and YDEGEE. The CDR3 runs to 17 residues. CDR3 DNA sequence: TGTGCCAGCAGGCATACCGGGGGGCTACTAGCCAAAAACATTCAGTACTTC. Residues: CASRHTGGLLAKNIQYF.

V usage is TRBV30 and J usage is TRBJ1-3; maybe TRBD1 (6 bases). Germline CDR1 reads GTSNPN; CDR2 reads SVGIG (reference sequence). This CDR3 comprises 16 residues. V was shortened by 1 base and J by 0 bases, with 13 bases between the two germline ends. The CDR3 protein is CAWSAPPGASGNTIYF. In nucleotides, the CDR3 is TGTGCCTGGAGTGCCCCGCCAGGGGCCTCTGGAAACACCATATATTTT.

The chain has TRBV5-1 and TRBJ2-5; tentatively, D is TRBD2 (6 bases). Trimming pared 4 bases from V and 2 bases from J, leaving 12 bases between. Germline V CDR1 and CDR2: SGHRS, YFSETQ. The CDR3 is 14 residues long. The CDR3 DNA follows: TGCGCCAGCAGCCTCGGGACTGTTCAAGAGACCCAGTACTTC. It translates to CASSLGTVQETQYF.

This chain links TRBV10-2 with TRBJ2-7; 7 bases are a match to TRBD2. The ends lost 3 bases at V and 3 bases at J; junction bases unmatched: 8. Germline CDR1 is WSHSY and CDR2 is SAAADI. CDR3 length: 15 residues. The CDR3 loop is CASSDRLARGYEQYF. In DNA, the CDR3 is TGCGCCAGCAGTGACCGACTAGCCCGGGGCTACGAGCAGTACTTC.

The chain uses TRBV5-4 and TRBJ1-1; TRBD1 agrees at 7 bases. This CDR3 has 15 residues. Germline V gives CDR1 SGHNT, CDR2 YYREEE (reference sequence). The ends lost 3 bases at V and 1 base at J; junction bases unmatched: 6. CDR3 bases: TGTGCCAGCAGCTCCCCCAGGACAGGGAACACTGAAGCTTTCTTT. This codes for CASSSPRTGNTEAFF.

The chain couples TRBV2 to TRBJ1-4, with 8 bases fitting TRBD1. CDR3 length: 14 residues. From germline, CDR1 is SNHLY and CDR2 FYNNEI. The V segment lost 7 bases and the J segment 8 bases; nucleotides outside the gene matches: 9. The CDR3, as DNA: TGTGCCAGCACCGGACAGGGATTGAAGGAAAAACTGTTTTTT. Its protein product is CASTGQGLKEKLFF.

V gene TRBV19 combines with J gene TRBJ1-4, with a possible D match to TRBD1 (5 bases). The CDR3 totals 16 residues. Germline CDR1 is LNHDA and CDR2 is SQIVND (reference sequence). With 8 bases removed from V and 1 base from J, the gap between germline ends came to 17 bases. The DNA of the CDR3 is TGTGCCAGTCTCTACAACGGGGGGGGAACTAATGAAAAACTGTTTTTT. Translation gives CASLYNGGGTNEKLFF.

The chain couples TRBV29-1 to TRBJ2-1, with TRBD2 matching 7 bases. Germline trimming cut 7 bases from V and 5 bases from J; bases unmatched to any gene: 8. The germline V gene encodes CDR1 SQVTM and CDR2 ANQGSEA. The CDR3 has 13 residues. The CDR3 sequence is CSAGGRLNNEQFF. CDR3 sequence (DNA): TGCAGCGCGGGGGGACGGCTCAACAATGAGCAGTTCTTC.

The rearrangement joins TRBV6-1 to TRBJ2-6; D is possibly TRBD1 (5 bases). V lost 3 bases and J 0 bases, leaving 12 bases between the germline ends. Per the germline V gene, CDR1 is MNHNS and CDR2 is SASEGT. This CDR3 spans 17 amino acids. CDR3 sequence reads: CASSDTGQGSGANVLTF. In DNA, the CDR3 is TGTGCCAGCAGTGACACAGGTCAGGGCTCTGGGGCCAACGTCCTGACTTTC.

V gene TRBV27 combines with J gene TRBJ1-5, with 9 bases matching TRBD1. This CDR3 is 16 amino acids long. The germline gives CDR1 MNHEY, CDR2 SMNVEV (reference sequence). V shed 3 bases and J 1 base; nucleotides not matched to a gene: 4. CDR3: CASSLTGQGSNQPQHF. The CDR3 region has the DNA TGTGCCAGCAGTTTGACCGGACAGGGGAGCAATCAGCCCCAGCATTTT.

The chain combines TRBV11-2 with TRBJ2-3; possibly TRBD1 for D (6 bases). Trimming took off 0 bases at V and 6 bases at J, with 13 bases between the two ends. The CDR3 loop spans 15 amino acids. Germline-derived CDR1 and CDR2 are SGHAT and FQNNGV. The CDR3 nucleotides are TGTGCCAGCAGCTTAGAGGGGGCGGGTGCTGATACGCAGTATTTT. It encodes CASSLEGAGADTQYF.

This chain links TRBV29-1 with TRBJ2-3, with TRBD2 identical over 16 bases. The ends lost 5 bases at V and 0 bases at J; junction bases unmatched: 8. CDR1 is SQVTM and CDR2 is ANQGSEA in the germline V gene. The CDR3 contains 18 residues. CDR3 residues: CSVPGLAGGRSSTDTQYF. CDR3 sequence (DNA): TGCAGCGTTCCGGGACTAGCGGGAGGGCGGTCTAGCACAGATACGCAGTATTTT.

The chain uses TRBV2 and TRBJ2-5; D is ambiguous. The germline V gene has CDR1 SNHLY and CDR2 FYNNEI. This CDR3 region has 14 residues. V was cut by 6 bases and J by 4 bases, with 15 bases left in between. The CDR3 spells CASSETFRRETQYF. The CDR3 coding sequence is TGTGCCAGCAGCGAGACATTCCGGCGAGAGACCCAGTACTTC.

V gene TRBV5-1 combines with J gene TRBJ1-2; D gene uncertain. Germline V gene lookup returns CDR1 SGHRS and CDR2 YFSETQ. V shed 4 bases and J shed 7 bases, with 26 bases lying between them. The CDR3 has 17 residues. The CDR3 region is CASSPTAVQRFWPGYTF. The CDR3 nucleotides read TGCGCCAGCAGCCCTACGGCGGTTCAAAGATTCTGGCCTGGCTACACCTTC. Full variable domain (rest looked up from reference TRBV5-1 and TRBJ1-2): KAGVTQTPRYLIKTRGQQVTLSCSPISGHRSVSWYQQTPGQGLQFLFEYFSETQRNKGNFPGRFSGRQFSNSRSEMNVSTLELGDSALYLCASSPTAVQRFWPGYTFGSGTRLTVV.

The chain combines TRBV15 with TRBJ2-7; no clear D gene. V lost 0 bases, J lost 7 bases, and 10 bases lay in between. CDR3 length: 13 residues. Germline CDR1 reads LNHNV; CDR2 reads YYDKDF (reference sequence). CDR3 nucleotides: TGTGCCACCAGCAGAGAGAGGTGGAGAGAGCAGTACTTC. The encoded protein is CATSRERWREQYF.

This clone was observed once. The gene calls are TRBV5-1 and TRBJ2-1; 9 bases agree with TRBD2. CDR3 length equals 15 residues. The J segment lost 7 bases and the V segment lost 4 bases, leaving 9 bases of the junction unmatched. Per the germline V gene, CDR1 is SGHRS and CDR2 is YFSETQ. CDR3 region: CASSTGGSGSNEQFF. CDR3 coding DNA: TGCGCCAGCAGCACCGGAGGTAGCGGGAGTAATGAGCAGTTCTTC.

The chain carries TRBV6-6 and TRBJ1-1; D is unclear. The CDR3 is 13 amino acids. The germline V and J ends were trimmed by 6 bases and 6 bases, with 14 bases remaining between them. CDR1 and CDR2 (germline): MNHNY, SVGAGI (reference sequence). DNA of the CDR3: TGTGCCAGCAGCCAAACTCGGGTGGCTGAAGCTTTCTTT. Amino acids: CASSQTRVAEAFF.

This sequence joins TRBV4-1 and TRBJ2-1; TRBD2 matches 12 bases. V lost 8 bases and J lost 9; bases outside the gene matches: 14. CDR1 and CDR2 (germline): MGHRA, YSYEKL. This CDR3 region has 16 residues. DNA for the CDR3: TGCGCCAGCCTGCTTCAGTGGACTAGCGGGGTGAGTGAGCAGTTCTTC. This gives the protein CASLLQWTSGVSEQFF.

V and J are TRBV4-2 and TRBJ2-1; 7 bases map to TRBD2. This CDR3 comprises 13 residues. V dropped 1 base and J dropped 10; count of bases not matched to a gene: 4. Germline lookup yields CDR1 LGHNA and CDR2 YNFKEQ. CDR3 DNA: TGTGCCAGCAGCCAAGCGGGAGGTCGCGAGCAGTTCTTC. As protein: CASSQAGGREQFF.

V gene TRBV5-1 combines with J gene TRBJ2-1; 14 positions agree with TRBD2. Per germline, CDR1 SGHRS and CDR2 YFSETQ. This CDR3 region has 20 residues. Losses at the gene ends were 5 bases for V and 9 bases for J; bases not matched to a gene: 22. CDR3 in DNA: TGCGCCAGCAGACTTCCCGGGACTAGCGGGAGAAGAGGTCGCGATTTTGAGCAGTTCTTC. This codes for CASRLPGTSGRRGRDFEQFF.